Sequencing of this T cell receptor beta chain was carried out in a study of T-cell memory formation after mild COVID-19. Study context: The two donors had largely donor-specific TCR clusters.

This clonotype was seen only a few times. Its antigen is not known. CDR1 is SEHNR, CDR2 FQNEAQ, per germline (reference sequence). The CDR3 runs to 13 residues. Trimming took 2 bases from V and 8 from J, leaving 10 bases between them. Via MiXCR, TCRdb re-called the 5' RACE reads, giving one row per CDR3 protein. Found here are 200,000 or so distinct CDR3 sequences, over 7.5% of them singletons; the top ten hold roughly 3.5%. Findings of the study overall: Clones contracting over day 15 to 85 were CD4/CD8 balanced, with later expanders leaning CD4+. There were some responding clones in pre-infection memory, which suggested that cross-reactive memory had joined. The study found contracting CD4+ clones mainly in CM and EM and contracting CD8+ clones in EMRA.

This sequence was found in a man between 18 and 29 years old who had mild COVID-19 (a few samples of this study predate the infection). Cell type and time point are not known. This sequence joins TRBV7-9 and TRBJ2-1; either TRBD1 or TRBD2 may fit D (5 bases each). Material: PBMCs or a T cell subset sorted from them (not recorded which). CDR3 nucleotide sequence: TGTGCCAGCAGCTTATTTGGGGGTGATGAGCAGTTCTTC. Protein sequence: CASSLFGGDEQFF.